The entry below gives a single T cell receptor beta chain sequence along with its context. This record belongs to a study of CD8+ T cells in alopecia areata. Reverse transcription of extracted RNA yielded cDNA, which provided the sequencing template. This table comes from immunoSEQ multiplex PCR, and its TCRdb copy is limited to in-frame clones, with some not included. This table has about 180,000 clones, roughly 60% appearing once. Lesional scalp punch biopsies and peripheral blood came from alopecia areata patients. The length of the CDR3 is 16 residues. The V end was cut by 7 bases, the J end by 0 bases, with 13 bases between. Germline CDR1 reads SNHLY; CDR2 reads FYNNEI.

The rearrangement links TRBV2 to TRBJ2-6; D gene ambiguous. Sample: CD4+ T cells sorted from blood, taken at week 0. The receptor comes from a human donor with alopecia areata. Here the CDR3 reads CASTPLALSGANVLTF. The CDR3 bases are TGTGCCAGCACGCCCTTAGCCCTCTCTGGGGCCAACGTCCTGACTTTC.